The T cell receptor beta chain under discussion was sequenced for a study of blood T cell repertoires in COVID-19. TCRdb keeps only in-frame clones here, not all; method: immunoSEQ multiplex PCR. The repertoire has a few hundred thousand clones, 70% to 90% of them found once; the top ten carry less than 8.5%. In assigning cohorts, the study relied on participant-reported clinical history. Exposed participants came across a COVID-19 case within 2 weeks before study entry. J lost 0 bases, V lost 0 bases, and 5 bases had no gene match. CDR1 is SGHRS, CDR2 YFSETQ, per germline. The CDR3 loop spans 18 amino acids.

The receptor was isolated from a woman between 45 and 65 years old who had been exposed to COVID-19. The specimen sequenced was PBMCs or T cells enriched from blood (not recorded which). This sequence joins TRBV5-1 and TRBJ2-2; 10 bases are shared with TRBD2. CDR3 sequence reads: CASSLVAAGGPNTGELFF. As DNA, the CDR3 is TGCGCCAGCAGCTTGGTAGCAGCGGGGGGGCCGAACACCGGGGAGCTGTTTTTT.